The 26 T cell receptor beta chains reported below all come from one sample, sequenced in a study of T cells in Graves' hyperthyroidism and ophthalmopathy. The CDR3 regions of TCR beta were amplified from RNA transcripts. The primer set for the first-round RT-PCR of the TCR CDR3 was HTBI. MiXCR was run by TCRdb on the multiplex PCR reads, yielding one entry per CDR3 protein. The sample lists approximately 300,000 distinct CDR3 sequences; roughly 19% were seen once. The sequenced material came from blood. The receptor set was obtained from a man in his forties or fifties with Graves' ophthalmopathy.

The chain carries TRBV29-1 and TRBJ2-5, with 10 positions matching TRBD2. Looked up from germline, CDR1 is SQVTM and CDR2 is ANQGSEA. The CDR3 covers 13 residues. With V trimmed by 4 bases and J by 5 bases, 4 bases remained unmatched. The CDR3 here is CSVGSGRGETQYF. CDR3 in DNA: TGCAGCGTTGGAAGCGGGAGGGGTGAGACCCAGTACTTC.

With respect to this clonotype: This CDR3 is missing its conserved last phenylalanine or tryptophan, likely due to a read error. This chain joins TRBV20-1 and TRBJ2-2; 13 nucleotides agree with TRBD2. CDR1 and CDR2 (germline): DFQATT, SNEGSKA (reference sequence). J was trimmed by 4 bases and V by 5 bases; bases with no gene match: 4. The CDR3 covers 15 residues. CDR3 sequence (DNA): TGCAGTGCTTTTAGGACTAGCGGGAGCACCGGGGAGCTGTTTTCT. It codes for CSAFRTSGSTGELFS.

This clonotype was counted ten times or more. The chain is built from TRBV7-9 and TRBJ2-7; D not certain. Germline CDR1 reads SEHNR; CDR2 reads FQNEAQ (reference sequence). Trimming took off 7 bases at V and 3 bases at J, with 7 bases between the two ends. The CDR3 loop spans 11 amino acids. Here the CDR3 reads CASIGGYEQYF. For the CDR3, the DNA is TGTGCCAGCATAGGCGGCTACGAGCAGTACTTC.

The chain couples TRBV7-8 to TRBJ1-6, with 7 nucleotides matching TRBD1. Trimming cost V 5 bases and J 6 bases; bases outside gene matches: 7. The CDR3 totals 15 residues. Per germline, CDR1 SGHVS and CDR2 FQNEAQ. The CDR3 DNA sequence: TGTGCCAGCAGCCTCAGGGGGGGAGGTAATTCACCCCTCCACTTT. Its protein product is CASSLRGGGNSPLHF.

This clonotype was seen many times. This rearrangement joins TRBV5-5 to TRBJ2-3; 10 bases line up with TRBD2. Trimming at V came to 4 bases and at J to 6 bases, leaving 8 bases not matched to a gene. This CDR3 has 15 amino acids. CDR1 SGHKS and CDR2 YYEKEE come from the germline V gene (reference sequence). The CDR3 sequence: CASSRGLAEGDTQYF. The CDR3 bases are TGTGCCAGCAGCCGTGGACTAGCGGAGGGTGATACGCAGTATTTT.

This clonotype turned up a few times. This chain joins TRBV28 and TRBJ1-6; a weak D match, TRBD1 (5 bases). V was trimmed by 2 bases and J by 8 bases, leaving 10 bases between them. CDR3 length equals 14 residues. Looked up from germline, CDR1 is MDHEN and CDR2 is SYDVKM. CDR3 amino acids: CASSLGGLDSPLHF. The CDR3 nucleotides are TGTGCCAGCAGTTTAGGGGGATTAGATTCACCCCTCCACTTT.

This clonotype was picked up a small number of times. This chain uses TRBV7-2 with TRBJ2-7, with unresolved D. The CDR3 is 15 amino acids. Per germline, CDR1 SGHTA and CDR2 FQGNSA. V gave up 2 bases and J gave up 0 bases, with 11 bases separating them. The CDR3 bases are TGTGCCAGCAGCTTAAGCAGCGAGAGCTCCTACGAGCAGTACTTC. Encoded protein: CASSLSSESSYEQYF.

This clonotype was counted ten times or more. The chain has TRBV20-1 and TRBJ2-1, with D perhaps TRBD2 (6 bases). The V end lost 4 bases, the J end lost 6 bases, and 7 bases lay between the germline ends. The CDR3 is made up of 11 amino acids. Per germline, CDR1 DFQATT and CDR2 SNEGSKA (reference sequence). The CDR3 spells CSATSVNEQFF. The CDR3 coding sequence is TGCAGTGCTACTAGCGTCAATGAGCAGTTCTTC.

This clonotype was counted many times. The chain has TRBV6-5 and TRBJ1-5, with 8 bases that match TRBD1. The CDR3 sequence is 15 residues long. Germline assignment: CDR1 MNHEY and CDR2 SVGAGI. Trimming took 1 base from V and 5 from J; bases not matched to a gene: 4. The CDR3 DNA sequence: TGTGCCAGCAGTTACTGGACAGGGCAGGATCAGCCCCAGCATTTT. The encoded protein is CASSYWTGQDQPQHF.

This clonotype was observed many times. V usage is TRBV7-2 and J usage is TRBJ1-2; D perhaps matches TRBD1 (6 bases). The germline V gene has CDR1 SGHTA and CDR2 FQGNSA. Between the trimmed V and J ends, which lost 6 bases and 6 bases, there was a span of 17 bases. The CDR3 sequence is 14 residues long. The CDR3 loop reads CASSQGTGAHGYTF. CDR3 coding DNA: TGTGCCAGCAGTCAGGGGACCGGGGCACATGGCTACACCTTC.

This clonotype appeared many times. DNA for the CDR3: TGTGCCAGCAGCAGCGGGCAGGTGCAACAGTACTTC. As protein: CASSSGQVQQYF. The chain combines TRBV7-9 with TRBJ2-5; TRBD2 might be the D (6 bases). Germline values: CDR1 SEHNR, CDR2 FQNEAQ (reference sequence). Trimming cost V 5 bases and J 11 bases, with 15 bases left between them. The CDR3 sequence is 12 residues long.

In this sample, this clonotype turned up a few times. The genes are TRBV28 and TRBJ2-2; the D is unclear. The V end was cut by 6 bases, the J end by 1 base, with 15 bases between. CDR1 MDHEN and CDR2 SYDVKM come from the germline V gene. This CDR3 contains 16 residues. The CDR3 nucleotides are TGTGCCAGCAGCGTCTCGCGTCCGATGAACACCGGGGAGCTGTTTTTT. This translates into CASSVSRPMNTGELFF.

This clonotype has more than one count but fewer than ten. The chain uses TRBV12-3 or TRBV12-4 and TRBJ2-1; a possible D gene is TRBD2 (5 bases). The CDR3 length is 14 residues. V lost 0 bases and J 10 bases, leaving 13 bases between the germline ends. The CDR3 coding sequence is TGTGCCAGCAGTTTAGCTGAGGGAAGGGTGGAGCAGTTCTTC. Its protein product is CASSLAEGRVEQFF.

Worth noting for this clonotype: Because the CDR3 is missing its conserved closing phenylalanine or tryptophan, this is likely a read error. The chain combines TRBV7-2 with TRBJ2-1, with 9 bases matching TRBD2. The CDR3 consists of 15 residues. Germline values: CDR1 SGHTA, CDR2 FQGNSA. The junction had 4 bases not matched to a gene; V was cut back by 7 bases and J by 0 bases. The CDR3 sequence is CASNRLAASYNEQFL. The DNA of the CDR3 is TGTGCCAGCAACAGACTAGCGGCCTCCTACAATGAGCAGTTCCTC.

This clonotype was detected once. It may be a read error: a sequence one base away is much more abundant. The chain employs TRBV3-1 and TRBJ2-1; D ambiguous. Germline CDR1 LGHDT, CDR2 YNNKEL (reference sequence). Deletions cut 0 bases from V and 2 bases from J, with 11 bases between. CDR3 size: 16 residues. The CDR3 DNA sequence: TGTGCCAGCAGCCAAGACGCGAGTAGAGCCTACAATGAGCAGTTCTTC. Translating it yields CASSQDASRAYNEQFF.

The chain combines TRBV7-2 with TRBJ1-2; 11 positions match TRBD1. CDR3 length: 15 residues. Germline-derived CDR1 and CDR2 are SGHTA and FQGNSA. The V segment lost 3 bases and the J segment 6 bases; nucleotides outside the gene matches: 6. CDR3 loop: CASSFVGTGGDGYTF. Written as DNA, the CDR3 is TGTGCCAGCAGCTTTGTGGGGACAGGGGGAGATGGCTACACCTTC.

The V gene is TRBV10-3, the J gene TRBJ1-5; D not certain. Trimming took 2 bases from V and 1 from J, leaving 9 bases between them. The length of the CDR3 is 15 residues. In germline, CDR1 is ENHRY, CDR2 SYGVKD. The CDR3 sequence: CAISETEQSNQPQHF. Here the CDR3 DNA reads TGTGCCATCAGTGAGACAGAACAAAGCAATCAGCCCCAGCATTTT.

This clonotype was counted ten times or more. In nucleotides, the CDR3 is TGCAGTGCTAGCGGGGTAAGAAAGTCCTACGAGCAGTACTTC. This encodes CSASGVRKSYEQYF. The rearrangement joins TRBV20-1 to TRBJ2-7; D might be TRBD2 (5 bases). The germline gives CDR1 DFQATT, CDR2 SNEGSKA (reference sequence). V lost 3 bases to trimming and J lost 1 base, with 13 bases between them. This CDR3 contains 14 residues.

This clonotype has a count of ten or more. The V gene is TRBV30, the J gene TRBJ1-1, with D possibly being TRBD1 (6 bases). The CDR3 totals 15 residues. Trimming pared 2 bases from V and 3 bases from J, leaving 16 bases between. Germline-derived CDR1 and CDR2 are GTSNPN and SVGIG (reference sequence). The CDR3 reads CAWSSWGGKDTEAFF. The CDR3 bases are TGTGCCTGGAGTTCTTGGGGGGGCAAGGACACTGAAGCTTTCTTT.

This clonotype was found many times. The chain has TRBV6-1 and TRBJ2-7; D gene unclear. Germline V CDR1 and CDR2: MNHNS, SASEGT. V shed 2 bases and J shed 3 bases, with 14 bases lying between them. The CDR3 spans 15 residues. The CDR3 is CASSENYPPRYEQYF. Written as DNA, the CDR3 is TGTGCCAGCAGTGAAAATTACCCCCCTCGCTACGAGCAGTACTTC.

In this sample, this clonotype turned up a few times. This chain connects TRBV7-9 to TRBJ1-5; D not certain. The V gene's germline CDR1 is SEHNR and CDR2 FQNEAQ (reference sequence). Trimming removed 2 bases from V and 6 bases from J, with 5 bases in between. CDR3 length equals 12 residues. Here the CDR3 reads CASSLSAQPQHF. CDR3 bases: TGTGCCAGCAGCTTATCGGCTCAGCCCCAGCATTTT.

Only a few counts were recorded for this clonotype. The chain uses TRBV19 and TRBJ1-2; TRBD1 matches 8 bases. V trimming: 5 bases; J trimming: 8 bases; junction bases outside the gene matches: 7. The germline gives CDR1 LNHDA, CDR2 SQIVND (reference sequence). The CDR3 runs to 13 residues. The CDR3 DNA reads TGTGCCAGTAGTTTGACAGGGGACGGAGGCTACACCTTC. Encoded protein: CASSLTGDGGYTF.

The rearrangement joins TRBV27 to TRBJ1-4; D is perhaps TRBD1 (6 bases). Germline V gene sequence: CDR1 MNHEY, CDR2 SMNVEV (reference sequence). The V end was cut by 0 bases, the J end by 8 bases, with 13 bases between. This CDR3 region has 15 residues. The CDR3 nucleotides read TGTGCCAGCAGTTTATCAGGGTATGGGACAGAAAAACTGTTTTTT. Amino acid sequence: CASSLSGYGTEKLFF.

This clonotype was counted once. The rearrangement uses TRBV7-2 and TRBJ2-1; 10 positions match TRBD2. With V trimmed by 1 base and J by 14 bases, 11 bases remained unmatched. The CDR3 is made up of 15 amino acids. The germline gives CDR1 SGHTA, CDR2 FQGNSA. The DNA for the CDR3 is TGTGCCAGCAGCTTAGGGGATACTAGCGGGATCGGTGAGTTCTTC. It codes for CASSLGDTSGIGEFF.

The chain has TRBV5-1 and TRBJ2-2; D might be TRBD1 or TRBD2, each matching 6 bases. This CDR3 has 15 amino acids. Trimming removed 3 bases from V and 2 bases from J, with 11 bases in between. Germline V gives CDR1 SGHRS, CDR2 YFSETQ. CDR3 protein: CASSSGGGNTGELFF. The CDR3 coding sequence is TGCGCCAGCAGCTCCGGAGGGGGAAACACCGGGGAGCTGTTTTTT.

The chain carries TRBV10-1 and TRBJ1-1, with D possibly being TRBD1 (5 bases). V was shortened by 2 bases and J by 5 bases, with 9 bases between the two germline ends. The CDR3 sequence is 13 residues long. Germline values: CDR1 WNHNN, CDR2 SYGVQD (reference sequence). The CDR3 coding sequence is TGCGCCAGCAGTGAGACCGGGACGACTGAAGCTTTCTTT. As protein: CASSETGTTEAFF.